This T cell receptor (beta chain) was sequenced during a study of blood T cell repertoires in COVID-19. Background on the study: T cells, B-cell-depleted T cells, or PBMCs supplied cDNA or gDNA.

CDR1 and CDR2 (germline): LGHNA, YNFKEQ. The CDR3 totals 15 residues. V lost 6 bases and J 8 bases, leaving 19 bases between the germline ends. Measured with immunoSEQ multiplex PCR; TCRdb has only the in-frame clones, and not every one. The table records some 140,000 clones, 84% of them present only once. Sequencing was done on a sample of peripheral blood. The V call is TRBV4-2, the J call TRBJ1-4, with D perhaps TRBD1 (6 bases). The TCR originated in a man aged 55 to 69 with acute or convalescent COVID-19. Here the CDR3 DNA reads TGTGCCAGCAGAAAAGAGCACAGGGAGGGCGAAAAACTGTTTTTT. This translates into CASRKEHREGEKLFF.